The 20 T cell receptor beta chains below all came from one sample that was sequenced in a study of blood T cells in healthy people across ages. A second PCR, run for about 6 to 12 cycles, used a sample-barcoded 5' primer plus a J-beta primer mix. TCRdb used MiXCR to reprocess the 5' RACE reads, holding one entry per CDR3 protein. The sample includes some 1.5 million distinct CDR3 sequences, approximately 28% of them seen just once. Material: blood. The receptor set was obtained from a woman aged 30 to 39 in good health.

This clonotype was detected a few times. The chain combines TRBV28 with TRBJ2-7; 10 bases are shared with TRBD1. Germline V gives CDR1 MDHEN, CDR2 SYDVKM. The CDR3 extends over 15 amino acids. Germline trimming cut 5 bases from V and 6 bases from J; bases unmatched to any gene: 10. The CDR3 region is CASSPLPGTGVEQYF. DNA of the CDR3: TGTGCCAGCAGTCCCCTCCCCGGGACAGGGGTCGAGCAGTACTTC.

CDR3 sequence (DNA): TGTGCCAGCAGCCAAAGAGAGGGGGCGGGTGGGCCCCAGCATTTT. Protein: CASSQREGAGGPQHF. The chain uses TRBV28 and TRBJ1-5; TRBD1 agrees at 7 bases. The CDR3 runs 15 residues. The V gene end was trimmed by 6 bases and the J gene end by 9 bases; junction bases not matched to a gene: 14. Germline V gives CDR1 MDHEN, CDR2 SYDVKM.

The sample holds a few counts of this clonotype. The chain is built from TRBV27 and TRBJ1-1; D possibly corresponds to TRBD1 (5 bases). The CDR3 covers 15 residues. V lost 2 bases, J lost 5 bases, and 15 bases lay in between. Germline CDR1 and CDR2: MNHEY and SMNVEV (reference sequence). CDR3 bases: TGTGCCAGCAGTTTAAATGGGGGTAGGGTGACTGAAGCTTTCTTT. As protein: CASSLNGGRVTEAFF.

This clonotype was seen a few times. Mismatch with germline at one junction end may stem from a read error. The chain joins TRBV7-2 to TRBJ2-7; TRBD2 is a possible D gene (7 bases). The V gene's germline CDR1 is SGHTA and CDR2 FQGNSA. The CDR3 totals 16 residues. CDR3 DNA: TGCGCCAGCAGCTTCTACCTGAGGGGAGGGACATACGAGCAGTACTTC. As protein: CASSFYLRGGTYEQYF.

The rearrangement uses TRBV3-1 and TRBJ2-7; a possible D gene is TRBD2 (7 bases). CDR1 is LGHDT, CDR2 YNNKEL, per germline (reference sequence). The CDR3 is 14 amino acids. Trimming cost V 2 bases and J 6 bases, with 14 bases left between them. This chain's CDR3 is CASSQRGARSEQYF. DNA for the CDR3: TGTGCCAGCAGCCAACGGGGGGCTCGTAGCGAGCAGTACTTC.

The rearrangement uses TRBV11-3 and TRBJ2-1; maybe TRBD1 (6 bases). The CDR3 has 14 residues. The ends were cut back, 2 bases at V and 2 bases at J, with 7 bases in the middle. Germline CDR1 is SGHNT and CDR2 is YENEEA. The DNA of the CDR3 is TGTGCCAGCAGCTTAAACAGGGCCTACAATGAGCAGTTCTTC. This gives the protein CASSLNRAYNEQFF.

This clonotype was detected many times. The rearrangement links TRBV7-6 to TRBJ2-7, with D perhaps TRBD1 (5 bases). Germline V gene lookup returns CDR1 SGHVS and CDR2 FNYEAQ. The CDR3 contains 16 residues. With 5 bases removed from V and 0 bases from J, the gap between germline ends came to 17 bases. CDR3 DNA sequence: TGTGCCAGCAGCGCCCCAAGGGGCCCAAGCTCCTACGAGCAGTACTTC. This encodes CASSAPRGPSSYEQYF. Full variable domain (missing parts from reference TRBV7-6 and TRBJ2-7): GAGVSQSPRYKVTKRGQDVALRCDPISGHVSLYWYRQALGQGPEFLTYFNYEAQQDKSGLPNDRFSAERPEGSISTLTIQRTEQRDSAMYRCASSAPRGPSSYEQYFGPGTRLTVT.

The CDR3 DNA reads TGTGCCAGCAGCCGTACAAGTAGATCAAGCGGGGGGGCATGGGAAACGCAGTATTTT. Protein product: CASSRTSRSSGGAWETQYF. This chain joins TRBV14 and TRBJ2-3; 10 bases fit TRBD2. V dropped 4 bases and J dropped 9; count of bases not matched to a gene: 22. The CDR3 extends over 19 amino acids. Germline V gene data show CDR1 as SGHDN and CDR2 as FVKESK. The variable domain in full, completed from reference TRBV14 and TRBJ2-3, reads EAGVTQFPSHSVIEKGQTVTLRCDPISGHDNLYWYRRVMGKEIKFLLHFVKESKQDESGMPNNRFLAERTGGTYSTLKVQPAELEDSGVYFCASSRTSRSSGGAWETQYFGPGTRLTVL.

The rearrangement joins TRBV3-1 to TRBJ2-2; D not resolved. Germline-derived CDR1 and CDR2 are LGHDT and YNNKEL (reference sequence). The CDR3 spans 12 residues. Deletions cut 3 bases from V and 7 bases from J, with 6 bases between. CDR3 in DNA: TGTGCCAGCAGCCATTTTGGCGGGGAGCTGTTTTTT. Translating gives CASSHFGGELFF.

This clonotype was seen only a few times. This chain uses TRBV4-1 with TRBJ2-2; D possibly uses TRBD1 or TRBD2 (5 bases each). Germline V gene sequence: CDR1 MGHRA, CDR2 YSYEKL. The CDR3 length is 15 residues. V gave up 4 bases and J gave up 4 bases, with 13 bases separating them. DNA of the CDR3: TGCGCCAGCAGCCCCCGGGGCTCGATCACCGGGGAGCTGTTTTTT. Its translation is CASSPRGSITGELFF.

This clonotype was counted at least ten times. V gene TRBV29-1 combines with J gene TRBJ2-3, with TRBD2 as a possible D gene (6 bases). Trimming shortened V by 4 bases and J by 3 bases, and 14 bases separated the two germline ends. Germline lookup yields CDR1 SQVTM and CDR2 ANQGSEA. This CDR3 has 14 residues. The CDR3 nucleotides read TGCAGCGTTGGTGGCGGCGGGATGACAGATACGCAGTATTTT. The encoded protein is CSVGGGGMTDTQYF.

Many counts were recorded for this clonotype. Here the CDR3 reads CASSLRTGGHEQYF. As DNA, the CDR3 is TGTGCCAGCAGCTTAAGAACAGGGGGCCACGAGCAGTACTTC. The chain employs TRBV7-6 and TRBJ2-7; TRBD1 aligns across 9 bases. The germline CDR1 and CDR2 sequences are SGHVS and FNYEAQ. The CDR3 is 14 amino acids. After removal of 2 bases from V and 5 bases from J, the junction contained 4 bases not matched to a gene.

J is TRBJ2-1 and V is TRBV20-1; tentative D call: TRBD2 (6 bases). Germline CDR1 DFQATT, CDR2 SNEGSKA (reference sequence). V was cut by 5 bases and J by 5 bases, with 16 bases left in between. There are 14 residues in the CDR3. CDR3 bases: TGCAGTGCTCGCGGACTATCGGGGCACAATGAGCAGTTCTTC. Translation: CSARGLSGHNEQFF.

With regard to this clonotype: This sequence may be a read error, since a much larger clone differs from it by one base. The genes are TRBV12-3 or TRBV12-4 and TRBJ1-2; perhaps TRBD1 as D (5 bases). The CDR3 has 14 amino acids. Trimming removed 6 bases at V and 7 bases at J, with 18 bases between. The CDR3 here is CASRRTGAERGYTF. DNA of the CDR3: TGTGCCAGCAGGCGGACCGGGGCCGAACGTGGCTACACCTTC.

The rearrangement links TRBV12-3 or TRBV12-4 to TRBJ2-1; D may be TRBD1 or TRBD2 (6 bases each). The CDR3 spans 14 residues. Between the trimmed V and J ends, which lost 5 bases and 9 bases, there was a span of 17 bases. The CDR3 here is CASSALQGGIEQFF. Here the CDR3 DNA reads TGTGCCAGCAGTGCACTCCAAGGGGGGATTGAGCAGTTCTTC.

The chain has TRBV18 and TRBJ2-1, with D possibly matching TRBD1 (6 bases). Germline loops: CDR1 KGHSH, CDR2 LQKENI. The CDR3 runs 15 residues. V lost 3 bases, J lost 5 bases, and 14 bases lay in between. DNA for the CDR3: TGTGCCAGCTCACCGGGACACGTAAATGACAATGAGCAGTTCTTC. Its protein is CASSPGHVNDNEQFF.

Regarding this clonotype: Mismatch with germline at one junction end may stem from a read error. The gene calls are TRBV25-1 and TRBJ2-5; a weak D match, TRBD1 (5 bases). Germline V lookup: CDR1 MGHDK, CDR2 SYGVNS. The length of the CDR3 is 15 residues. DNA for the CDR3: TGTGCCAGCAGCAACACGGACACCGAGCAAGAGACCCAGGACTTC. Amino acid sequence: CASSNTDTEQETQDF. Filled out from reference TRBV25-1 and TRBJ2-5, the complete variable domain reads EADIYQTPRYLVIGTGKKITLECSQTMGHDKMYWYQQDPGMELHLIHYSYGVNSTEKGDLSSESTVSRIRTEHFPLTLESARPSHTSQYLCASSNTDTEQETQDFGPGTRLLVL.

This clonotype was counted only a few times. The rearrangement uses TRBV11-2 and TRBJ2-3, with a weak D call TRBD2 (6 bases). The germline V gene encodes CDR1 SGHAT and CDR2 FQNNGV. V lost 1 base and J lost 6, with 14 bases in between. The CDR3 is 15 amino acids. The CDR3 here is CASSLVPGDSDTQYF. The CDR3 DNA follows: TGTGCCAGCAGCTTAGTACCGGGGGACTCCGATACGCAGTATTTT.

This chain connects TRBV29-1 to TRBJ2-5; D gene unclear. V lost 4 bases and J 5 bases, leaving 14 bases between the germline ends. Germline V lookup: CDR1 SQVTM, CDR2 ANQGSEA. The CDR3 has 13 amino acids. CDR3 residues: CSVVENGRETQYF. CDR3 nucleotide sequence: TGCAGCGTTGTGGAAAACGGTCGGGAGACCCAGTACTTC.

This clonotype was counted a few times. The chain has TRBV18 and TRBJ2-7, with D unresolved. CDR3 length: 15 amino acids. Per the germline V gene, CDR1 is KGHSH and CDR2 is LQKENI. The germline V and J ends were trimmed by 2 bases and 2 bases, with 13 bases remaining between them. This CDR3 reads CASSPGIGTTYEQYF. The DNA of the CDR3 is TGTGCCAGCTCACCAGGAATAGGTACCACCTACGAGCAGTACTTC.